The following is a T cell receptor beta chain sequence with its context. Antigen specificity is unknown. 13 Jbeta primers and 60 Vbeta primers were used for the PCR. Profiling relied on immunoSEQ multiplex PCR, and the TCRdb table lists in-frame clones only, not all of them. Of tens of thousands of clones listed, under 80% were seen once; the top ten hold approximately 4.4%. The sample belongs to a study of cytomegalovirus exposure and HLA in healthy donors. General study findings and limits: Accurate prediction of most subjects' HLA-A and HLA-B alleles from TCR beta sequences was reported.

Germline CDR1 and CDR2: SGHRS and YFSETQ. The CDR3 covers 15 residues. V lost 2 bases to trimming and J lost 7 bases, with 19 bases between them. This clonotype was sampled from a man aged 55 to 69 in good health and CMV-seropositive. The rearrangement joins TRBV5-1 to TRBJ2-7, with D maybe TRBD2 (5 bases). The specimen was PBMCs. The CDR3 region is CASSLRAEALGEQYF. The CDR3 DNA follows: TGCGCCAGCAGCTTACGGGCGGAGGCCTTGGGGGAGCAGTACTTC.